This T cell receptor (beta chain) came from a study of HIV-infected patients and healthy controls. Alpha and beta constant-region primers primed reverse transcription of about 500 ng RNA. Alpha and beta chain libraries were made separately by chain-specific third strand synthesis with multiplexing indices. Ligation attached cDNA to a 5' RACE adapter that carried a random hexamer and SP2 site. TCRdb itself ran the 5' RACE reads through MiXCR, one entry per CDR3 protein. Of roughly 9,300 distinct CDR3 sequences listed, about 10% are singletons. Whole-study results and caveats: Healthy controls carried many MAIT alpha-chain CDR3s, while HIV+ repertoires had few.

V was pared by 0 bases and J by 6 bases, with 14 bases between. This CDR3 contains 16 residues. Germline CDR1 is MNHNY and CDR2 is SVGAGI (reference sequence). All unsorted peripheral T cells were captured because whole blood was used without fractionation. This clonotype was counted many times. Antigen: not known. Here the sequenced sample was blood, taken before antiretroviral therapy. V gene TRBV6-6 combines with J gene TRBJ2-2; D might be TRBD1 (5 bases). The TCR originated in an adult with HIV infection. The CDR3 protein is CASSYSKIGVSGELFF. Written as DNA, the CDR3 is TGTGCCAGCAGTTACTCGAAGATAGGGGTCTCCGGGGAGCTGTTTTTT.